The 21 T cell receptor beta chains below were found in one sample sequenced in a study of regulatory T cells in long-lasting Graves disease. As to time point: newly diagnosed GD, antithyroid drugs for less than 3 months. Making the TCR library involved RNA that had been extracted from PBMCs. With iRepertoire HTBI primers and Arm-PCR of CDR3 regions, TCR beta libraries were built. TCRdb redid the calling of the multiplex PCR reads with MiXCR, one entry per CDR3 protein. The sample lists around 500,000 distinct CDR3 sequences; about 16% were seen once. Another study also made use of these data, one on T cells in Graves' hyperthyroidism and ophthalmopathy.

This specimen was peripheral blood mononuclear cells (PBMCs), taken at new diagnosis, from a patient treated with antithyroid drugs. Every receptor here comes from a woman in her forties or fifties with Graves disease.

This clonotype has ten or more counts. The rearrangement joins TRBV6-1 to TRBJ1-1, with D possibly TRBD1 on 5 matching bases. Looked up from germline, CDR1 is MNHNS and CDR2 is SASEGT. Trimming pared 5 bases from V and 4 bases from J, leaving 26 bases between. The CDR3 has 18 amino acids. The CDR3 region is CASSRWARVRLRGTEAFF. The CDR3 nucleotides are TGTGCCAGCAGTCGGTGGGCCAGAGTAAGACTTAGGGGCACTGAAGCTTTCTTT.

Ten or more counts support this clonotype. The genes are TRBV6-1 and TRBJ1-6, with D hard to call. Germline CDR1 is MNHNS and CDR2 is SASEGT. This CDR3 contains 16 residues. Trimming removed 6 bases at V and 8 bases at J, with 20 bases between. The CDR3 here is CASSRRIGQSDSPLHF. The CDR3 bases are TGTGCCAGCAGCAGACGAATAGGCCAGTCCGATTCACCCCTCCACTTT.

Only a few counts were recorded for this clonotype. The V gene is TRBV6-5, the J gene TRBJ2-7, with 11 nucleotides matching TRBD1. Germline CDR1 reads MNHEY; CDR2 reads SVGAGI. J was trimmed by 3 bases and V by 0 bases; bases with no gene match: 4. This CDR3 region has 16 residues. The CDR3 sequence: CASSYSRDRGDYEQYF. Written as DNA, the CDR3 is TGTGCCAGCAGTTACTCGAGGGACAGGGGGGACTACGAGCAGTACTTC.

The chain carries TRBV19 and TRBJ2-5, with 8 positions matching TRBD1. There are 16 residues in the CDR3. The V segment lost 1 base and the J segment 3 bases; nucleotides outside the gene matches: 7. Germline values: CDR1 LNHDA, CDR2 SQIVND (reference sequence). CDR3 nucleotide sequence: TGTGCCAGTAGTATAGTTGATCGACAGGGGAAAGAGACCCAGTACTTC. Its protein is CASSIVDRQGKETQYF. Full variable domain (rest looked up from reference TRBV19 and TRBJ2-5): DGGITQSPKYLFRKEGQNVTLSCEQNLNHDAMYWYRQDPGQGLRLIYYSQIVNDFQKGDIAEGYSVSREKKESFPLTVTSAQKNPTAFYLCASSIVDRQGKETQYFGPGTRLLVL.

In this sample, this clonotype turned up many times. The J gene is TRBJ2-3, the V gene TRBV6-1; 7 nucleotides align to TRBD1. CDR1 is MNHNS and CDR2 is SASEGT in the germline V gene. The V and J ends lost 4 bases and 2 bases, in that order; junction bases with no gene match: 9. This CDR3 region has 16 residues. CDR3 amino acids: CASSGSRGQYTDTQYF. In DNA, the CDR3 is TGTGCCAGCAGTGGAAGTAGGGGACAGTACACAGATACGCAGTATTTT.

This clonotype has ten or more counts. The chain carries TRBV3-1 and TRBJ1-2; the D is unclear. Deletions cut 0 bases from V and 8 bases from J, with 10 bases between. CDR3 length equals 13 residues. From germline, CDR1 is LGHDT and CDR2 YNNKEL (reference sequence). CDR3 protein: CASSQDRSGGYTF. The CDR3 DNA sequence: TGTGCCAGCAGCCAAGACAGATCGGGCGGCTACACCTTC.

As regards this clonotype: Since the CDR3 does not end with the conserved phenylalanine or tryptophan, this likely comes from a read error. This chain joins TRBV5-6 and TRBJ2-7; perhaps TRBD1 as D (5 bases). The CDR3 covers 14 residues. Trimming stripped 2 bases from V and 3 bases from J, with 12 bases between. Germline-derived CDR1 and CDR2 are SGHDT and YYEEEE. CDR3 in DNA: TGTGCCAGCAGCTTACAGGTCCTAGGCTACGAGCAGTACTCC. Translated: CASSLQVLGYEQYS.

CDR3 bases: TGTGCCAGCTCACCACAGAGACAGGGTACTACTGGGGCCAACGTCCTGACTTTC. Translating gives CASSPQRQGTTGANVLTF. This sequence joins TRBV18 and TRBJ2-6; 7 positions agree with TRBD1. The CDR3 contains 18 residues. Germline assignment: CDR1 KGHSH and CDR2 LQKENI. The V segment lost 1 base and the J segment 2 bases; nucleotides outside the gene matches: 8.

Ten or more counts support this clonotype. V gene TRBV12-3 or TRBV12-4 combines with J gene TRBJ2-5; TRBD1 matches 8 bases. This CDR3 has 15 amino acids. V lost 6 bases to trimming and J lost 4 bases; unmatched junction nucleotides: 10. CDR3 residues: CASSLGYTGGETQYF. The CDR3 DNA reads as TGTGCCAGCAGCTTGGGGTATACAGGGGGAGAGACCCAGTACTTC.

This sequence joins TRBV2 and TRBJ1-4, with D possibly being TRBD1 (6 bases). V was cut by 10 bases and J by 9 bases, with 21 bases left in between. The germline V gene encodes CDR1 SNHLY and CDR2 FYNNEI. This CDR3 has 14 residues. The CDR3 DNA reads TGTGCCAAAAACCGGGGGGGCCCGGAAAAAAAACTGTTTTTT. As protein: CAKNRGGPEKKLFF.

CDR3 nucleotides: TGCAGTGCTAGTCAGCGGGGGTTCTGGGAGCAGTACTTC. Encoded protein: CSASQRGFWEQYF. V gene TRBV20-1 combines with J gene TRBJ2-7, with TRBD2 matching 8 bases. The J segment lost 7 bases and the V segment lost 3 bases, leaving 8 bases of the junction unmatched. Germline-derived CDR1 and CDR2 are DFQATT and SNEGSKA (reference sequence). The length of the CDR3 is 13 residues.

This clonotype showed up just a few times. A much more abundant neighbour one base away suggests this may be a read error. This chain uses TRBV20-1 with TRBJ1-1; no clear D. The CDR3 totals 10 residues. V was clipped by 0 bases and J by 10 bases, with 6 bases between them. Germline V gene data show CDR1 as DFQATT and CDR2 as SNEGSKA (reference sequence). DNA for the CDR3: TGCAGTGCTAGAGAGAACGCAGCTTTCTTT. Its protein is CSARENAAFF.

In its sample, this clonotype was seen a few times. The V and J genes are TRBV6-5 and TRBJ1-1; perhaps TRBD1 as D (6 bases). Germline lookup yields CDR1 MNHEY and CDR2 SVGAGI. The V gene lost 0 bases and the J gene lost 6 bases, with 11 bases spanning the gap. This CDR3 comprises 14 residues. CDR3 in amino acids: CASSYSGGAAEAFF. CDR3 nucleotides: TGTGCCAGCAGTTACTCGGGGGGGGCTGCTGAAGCTTTCTTT.

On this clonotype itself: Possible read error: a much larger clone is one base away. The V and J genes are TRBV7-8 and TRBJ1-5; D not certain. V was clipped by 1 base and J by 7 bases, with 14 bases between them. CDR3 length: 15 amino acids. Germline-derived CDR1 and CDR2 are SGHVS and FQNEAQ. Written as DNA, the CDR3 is TGTGCCAGCAGCTTAGGCTGCCGGGGTAGCCAGCCCCAGCATTTT. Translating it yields CASSLGCRGSQPQHF.

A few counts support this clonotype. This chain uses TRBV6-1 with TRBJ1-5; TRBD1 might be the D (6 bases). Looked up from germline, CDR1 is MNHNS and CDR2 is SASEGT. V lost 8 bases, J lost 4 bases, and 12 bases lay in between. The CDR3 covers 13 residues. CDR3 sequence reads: CASAGGANQPQHF. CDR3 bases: TGTGCCAGCGCCGGGGGGGCAAATCAGCCCCAGCATTTT.

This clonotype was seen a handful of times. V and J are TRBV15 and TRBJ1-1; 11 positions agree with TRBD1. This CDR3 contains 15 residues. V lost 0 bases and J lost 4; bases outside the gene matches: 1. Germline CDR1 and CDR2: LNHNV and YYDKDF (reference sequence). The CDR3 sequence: CATSREGTGGTEAFF. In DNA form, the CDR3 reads TGTGCCACCAGCAGAGAAGGGACAGGGGGCACTGAAGCTTTCTTT. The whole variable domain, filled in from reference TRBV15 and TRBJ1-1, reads DAMVIQNPRYQVTQFGKPVTLSCSQTLNHNVMYWYQQKSSQAPKLLFHYYDKDFNNEADTPDNFQSRRPNTSFCFLDIRSPGLGDTAMYLCATSREGTGGTEAFFGQGTRLTVV.

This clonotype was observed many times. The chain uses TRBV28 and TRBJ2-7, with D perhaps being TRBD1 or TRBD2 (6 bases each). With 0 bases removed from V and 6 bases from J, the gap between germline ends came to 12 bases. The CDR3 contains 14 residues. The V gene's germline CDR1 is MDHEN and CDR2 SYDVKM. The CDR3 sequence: CASSLWGGAGEQYF. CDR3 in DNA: TGTGCCAGCAGTTTATGGGGGGGCGCGGGCGAGCAGTACTTC.

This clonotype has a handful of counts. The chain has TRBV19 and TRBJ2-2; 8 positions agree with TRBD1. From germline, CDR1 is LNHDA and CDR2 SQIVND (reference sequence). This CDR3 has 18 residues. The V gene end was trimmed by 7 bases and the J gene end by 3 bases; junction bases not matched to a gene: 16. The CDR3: CASINKAAQGVYTGELFF. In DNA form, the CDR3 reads TGTGCCAGTATCAACAAAGCAGCACAGGGGGTTTACACCGGGGAGCTGTTTTTT.

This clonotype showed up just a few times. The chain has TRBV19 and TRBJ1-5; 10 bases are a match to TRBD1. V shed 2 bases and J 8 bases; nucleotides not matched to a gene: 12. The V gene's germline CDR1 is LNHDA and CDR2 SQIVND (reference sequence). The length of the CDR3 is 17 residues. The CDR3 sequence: CASSISVWDRGGKPQHF. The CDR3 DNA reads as TGTGCCAGTAGTATATCAGTGTGGGACAGGGGAGGTAAGCCCCAGCATTTT.

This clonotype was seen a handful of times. CDR3 sequence (DNA): TGTGCCAGCAGTTTTTTAAGGGGAACGAACACTGAAGCTTTCTTT. Its translation: CASSFLRGTNTEAFF. The chain uses TRBV28 and TRBJ1-1; perhaps TRBD1 as D (5 bases). The germline gives CDR1 MDHEN, CDR2 SYDVKM. With 3 bases removed from V and 1 base from J, the gap between germline ends came to 12 bases. The CDR3 loop spans 15 amino acids.

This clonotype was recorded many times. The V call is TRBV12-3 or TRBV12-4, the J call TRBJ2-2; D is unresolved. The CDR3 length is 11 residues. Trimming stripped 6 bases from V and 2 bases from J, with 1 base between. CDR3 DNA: TGTGCCAGCAGAAACACCGGGGAGCTGTTTTTT. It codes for CASRNTGELFF.